A selection of T cell receptor beta chains follows, all from one sample in a study of identifying expanded T cells in peripheral blood. Here immunoSEQ multiplex PCR was the method, and the copy in TCRdb shows in-frame clones only, minus some. This table has 50,000 to 70,000 clones, about 90% appearing once. The sequencing input was blood. The receptors were gathered from a person between 18 and 75 years old in good health. The CDR3 runs from the conserved cysteine through the conserved F or W. The order of the fields is clone size, D gene, J gene, V gene, CDR3 protein, CDR3 DNA. A D gene is named only where the DNA matches it firmly. Size tells how often a clone was seen (once, few, many) or the class of an expanded clone, and some rows leave it out.

- | TRBD2 | TRBJ2-7 | TRBV27 | CASSLFRGLASYEQYF | TGTGCCAGCAGTTTATTTCGGGGACTAGCGAGCTACGAGCAGTACTTC
- | TRBD1 | TRBJ1-4 | TRBV28 | CASSSHGQGGSKKLFF | TGTGCCAGCAGTTCCCACGGACAGGGGGGTTCCAAAAAACTGTTTTTT
- | TRBD1 | TRBJ1-4 | TRBV4-2 | CASSPGQGNEKLFF | TGTGCCAGCAGCCCCGGACAGGGGAATGAAAAACTGTTTTTT
- | - | TRBJ2-7 | TRBV6-5 | CASSLGGVTYEQYF | TGTGCCAGCAGTTTGGGCGGGGTTACCTACGAGCAGTACTTC
- | - | TRBJ1-3 | TRBV4-1 | CASSQVAGRSTLSGNTIYF | TGCGCCAGCAGCCAAGTGGCAGGGCGGTCCACTCTCTCTGGAAACACCATATATTTT
- | TRBD1 | TRBJ2-3 | TRBV4-1 | CASSRRDSGSDTQYF | TGCGCCAGCAGCCGCAGGGACAGCGGATCAGATACGCAGTATTTT
- | - | TRBJ1-1 | TRBV2 | CASTRGNTEAFF | TGTGCCAGCACACGGGGGAACACTGAAGCTTTCTTT
- | - | TRBJ1-4 | TRBV5-5 | CASRLIPSGELFF | TGTGCCAGCAGGCTCATACCCTCCGGGGAACTGTTTTTT
- | TRBD1 | TRBJ1-3 | TRBV6-1 | CASSVTGESGNTIYF | TGTGCCAGCAGTGTGACAGGGGAGTCTGGAAACACCATATATTTT
- | TRBD2 | TRBJ2-5 | TRBV7-2 | CRPTSGPDSPQETQYF | TGTCGTCCGACTAGCGGCCCGGATTCCCCCCAAGAGACCCAGTACTTC
- | TRBD1 | TRBJ2-2 | TRBV25-1 | CASSEGQDTGELFF | TGTGCCAGCAGCGAAGGACAGGACACCGGGGAGCTGTTTTTT
once | - | TRBJ2-4 | TRBV27 | CASSLRGINIQYF | TGTGCCAGCAGCTTAAGGGGAATCAACATTCAGTACTTC
once | - | TRBJ2-7 | TRBV15 | CATSTGSSYEQYF | TGTGCCACCAGCACGGGCAGTTCCTACGAGCAGTACTTC